The 22 T cell receptor beta chains reported below all come from one sample, sequenced in a study of patients and donors after allogeneic stem cell transplantation. TCRdb re-derived calls from the RT-PCR reads in MiXCR, one entry per CDR3 protein. This table has 150,000 to 200,000 distinct CDR3 sequences, 24% appearing once. Sequencing was done on a sample of blood, either unsorted or a sorted T cell fraction (not recorded which). Receptor source: a human donor who was either an allogeneic HSCT recipient or a stem cell or donor lymphocyte infusion donor (not recorded which). It is not recorded whose cells these are; they may come from a transplant donor.

This clonotype was counted only a few times. The chain has TRBV12-3 or TRBV12-4 and TRBJ1-3, with a possible D match to TRBD1 (6 bases). Between the trimmed V and J ends, which lost 8 bases and 0 bases, there was a span of 11 bases. This CDR3 spans 14 amino acids. CDR3 loop: CASGLDSSGNTIYF. Written as DNA, the CDR3 is TGTGCCAGCGGACTGGACAGCTCTGGAAACACCATATATTTT.

J is TRBJ2-7 and V is TRBV9, with D possibly being TRBD2 (6 bases). CDR3 length equals 12 residues. The V gene's germline CDR1 is SGDLS and CDR2 YYNGEE. The germline V and J ends were trimmed by 0 bases and 7 bases, with 8 bases remaining between them. CDR3 in DNA: TGTGCCAGCAGCGTAGTGGAGGGGGAGCAGTACTTC. This codes for CASSVVEGEQYF. Full variable domain (remainder filled in from reference TRBV9 and TRBJ2-7): DSGVTQTPKHLITATGQRVTLRCSPRSGDLSVYWYQQSLDQGLQFLIQYYNGEERAKGNILERFSAQQFPDLHSELNLSSLELGDSALYFCASSVVEGEQYFGPGTRLTVT.

This clonotype was seen ten or more times. The chain employs TRBV3-1 and TRBJ1-4, with no clear D. The germline V and J ends were trimmed by 1 base and 11 bases, with 14 bases remaining between them. CDR1 is LGHDT, CDR2 YNNKEL, per germline (reference sequence). The CDR3 loop spans 14 amino acids. The CDR3 sequence is CASSQVETRWKLFF. The CDR3 DNA sequence: TGTGCCAGCAGCCAAGTCGAGACGCGCTGGAAACTGTTTTTT.

The rearrangement joins TRBV4-1 to TRBJ1-2; D uncertain. Trimming pared 1 base from V and 7 bases from J, leaving 10 bases between. Germline V CDR1 and CDR2: MGHRA, YSYEKL. This CDR3 is built from 13 residues. The CDR3 sequence: CASSQVQTVGYTF. CDR3 DNA sequence: TGCGCCAGCAGCCAAGTTCAGACTGTTGGCTACACCTTC.

The chain uses TRBV12-3 or TRBV12-4 and TRBJ1-3; D gene uncertain. The CDR3 consists of 16 residues. The germline V and J ends were trimmed by 3 bases and 2 bases, with 14 bases remaining between them. In nucleotides, the CDR3 is TGTGCCAGCAGTTTGAGCCGCAGAAGTCCTGGAAACACCATATATTTT. This gives the protein CASSLSRRSPGNTIYF.

This clonotype was detected a few times. The rearrangement joins TRBV18 to TRBJ2-5; no clear D gene. The CDR3 covers 14 residues. V gave up 0 bases and J gave up 2 bases, with 7 bases separating them. Germline-derived CDR1 and CDR2 are KGHSH and LQKENI. The CDR3 sequence is CASSPPNRQETQYF. In DNA form, the CDR3 reads TGTGCCAGCTCACCACCGAACCGGCAAGAGACCCAGTACTTC. The full variable domain, rest sourced from reference TRBV18 and TRBJ2-5, is NAGVMQNPRHLVRRRGQEARLRCSPMKGHSHVYWYRQLPEEGLKFMVYLQKENIIDESGMPKERFSAEFPKEGPSILRIQQVVRGDSAAYFCASSPPNRQETQYFGPGTRLLVL.

J is TRBJ1-1 and V is TRBV5-1, with D perhaps TRBD1 (6 bases). This CDR3 region has 15 residues. The V end lost 2 bases, the J end lost 4 bases, and 15 bases lay between the germline ends. Germline V gene data show CDR1 as SGHRS and CDR2 as YFSETQ. DNA of the CDR3: TGCGCCAGCAGCTTAGTCCCAACAGGGACCACTGAAGCTTTCTTT. Translation gives CASSLVPTGTTEAFF. Full variable domain (outside the CDR3, taken from reference TRBV5-1 and TRBJ1-1): KAGVTQTPRYLIKTRGQQVTLSCSPISGHRSVSWYQQTPGQGLQFLFEYFSETQRNKGNFPGRFSGRQFSNSRSEMNVSTLELGDSALYLCASSLVPTGTTEAFFGQGTRLTVV.

This sequence joins TRBV12-3 or TRBV12-4 and TRBJ2-3; 8 nucleotides agree with TRBD1. Trimming at V came to 6 bases and at J to 4 bases, leaving 0 bases not matched to a gene. CDR3 size: 12 residues. The CDR3 region has the DNA TGTGCCAGCAGGGACAGGGCAGATACGCAGTATTTT. It specifies CASRDRADTQYF.

The chain has TRBV6-2 or TRBV6-3 and TRBJ1-2, with D possibly TRBD1 on 5 matching bases. This CDR3 spans 16 amino acids. V lost 2 bases to trimming and J lost 3 bases, with 16 bases between them. The V gene's germline CDR1 is MNHEY and CDR2 SVGEGT. The CDR3 coding sequence is TGTGCCAGCAGTTACCCCCCCGAGGGGAACTACTATGGCTACACCTTC. Protein product: CASSYPPEGNYYGYTF.

This clonotype has a handful of counts. This rearrangement joins TRBV10-3 to TRBJ1-1; 9 bases are a match to TRBD1. This CDR3 has 15 residues. CDR1 is ENHRY and CDR2 is SYGVKD in the germline V gene. Trimming removed 4 bases from V and 5 bases from J; junction bases left unmatched: 8. In DNA form, the CDR3 reads TGTGCCATCAGTGGATCTGACAGGGGGACGACTGAAGCTTTCTTT. The encoded protein is CAISGSDRGTTEAFF.

This clonotype was recorded a few times. The V gene is TRBV19, the J gene TRBJ1-1, with D unresolved. Germline V gene sequence: CDR1 LNHDA, CDR2 SQIVND (reference sequence). CDR3 length equals 16 residues. V was pared by 1 base and J by 3 bases, with 15 bases between. CDR3 amino acids: CASSIVYRVEDTEAFF. CDR3 sequence (DNA): TGTGCCAGTAGTATAGTGTACCGGGTGGAGGACACTGAAGCTTTCTTT.

This clonotype was counted between two and nine times. The chain is built from TRBV4-3 and TRBJ2-1; D is ambiguous. The V end was cut by 3 bases, the J end by 3 bases, with 12 bases between. This CDR3 is built from 15 residues. Looked up from germline, CDR1 is LGHNA and CDR2 is YSLEER. The CDR3 DNA reads as TGCGCCAGCAGCCACTGGACGGATTACTACAATGAGCAGTTCTTC. As protein: CASSHWTDYYNEQFF.

This clonotype was found a few times. This chain uses TRBV5-1 with TRBJ2-1; 10 nucleotides match TRBD2. The germline V gene has CDR1 SGHRS and CDR2 YFSETQ. This CDR3 region has 15 residues. Trimming removed 2 bases from V and 6 bases from J; junction bases left unmatched: 5. CDR3 region: CASSLAGGLSNEQFF. The CDR3 nucleotides read TGCGCCAGCAGCTTAGCGGGGGGGCTTTCCAATGAGCAGTTCTTC.

The J gene is TRBJ2-1, the V gene TRBV20-1, with TRBD2 identical over 12 bases. Losses at the gene ends were 4 bases for V and 4 bases for J; bases not matched to a gene: 8. There are 16 residues in the CDR3. Germline-derived CDR1 and CDR2 are DFQATT and SNEGSKA (reference sequence). Here the CDR3 DNA reads TGCAGTGCTACGACTAGCGGGAGCCCCTCTTACAATGAGCAGTTCTTC. It codes for CSATTSGSPSYNEQFF.

In DNA form, the CDR3 reads TGTGCCAGCAGCCCCGATGAAGCCAGGGATGAAGGCGGCTACACCTTC. Translation gives CASSPDEARDEGGYTF. J is TRBJ1-2 and V is TRBV4-2, with D possibly TRBD1 on 5 matching bases. There are 16 residues in the CDR3. The V end lost 4 bases, the J end lost 8 bases, and 23 bases lay between the germline ends. The germline V gene has CDR1 LGHNA and CDR2 YNFKEQ.

This chain's CDR3 is CASSQKAGTGNQPQHF. CDR3 nucleotides: TGCGCCAGCAGCCAGAAGGCCGGGACAGGGAATCAGCCCCAGCATTTT. V and J are TRBV4-1 and TRBJ1-5; 9 bases fit TRBD1. Germline values: CDR1 MGHRA, CDR2 YSYEKL. The V gene end was trimmed by 3 bases and the J gene end by 4 bases; junction bases not matched to a gene: 7. There are 16 residues in the CDR3.

J is TRBJ2-1 and V is TRBV5-1; D possibly corresponds to TRBD2 (5 bases). The V end was cut by 4 bases, the J end by 5 bases, with 7 bases between. Germline V gene lookup returns CDR1 SGHRS and CDR2 YFSETQ. This CDR3 is 12 amino acids long. The CDR3 coding sequence is TGCGCCAGCAGCCCCGGGAACAATGAGCAGTTCTTC. Translating gives CASSPGNNEQFF.

This clonotype has a count of ten or more. This rearrangement joins TRBV4-1 to TRBJ1-1; TRBD1 is a possible D gene (5 bases). V gave up 1 base and J gave up 4 bases, with 13 bases separating them. This CDR3 is built from 15 residues. CDR1 and CDR2 (germline): MGHRA, YSYEKL. In nucleotides, the CDR3 is TGCGCCAGCAGCCAAGTTGCAGGGTGGGCCACTGAAGCTTTCTTT. Protein product: CASSQVAGWATEAFF.

This clonotype was detected only a few times. The chain is built from TRBV6-9 and TRBJ1-2; TRBD1 matches 8 bases. The V gene end was trimmed by 4 bases and the J gene end by 4 bases; junction bases not matched to a gene: 8. Germline V gene sequence: CDR1 MNHGY, CDR2 SVAAGI. The CDR3 has 15 amino acids. The CDR3 sequence is CASSSVRGPLYGYTF. DNA of the CDR3: TGTGCCAGCAGTTCCGTCAGGGGGCCCCTCTATGGCTACACCTTC.

Only a few counts were recorded for this clonotype. The CDR3 protein is CASSFGFGSTEAFF. CDR3 nucleotides: TGTGCCAGCAGCTTTGGGTTTGGGAGCACTGAAGCTTTCTTT. The chain couples TRBV7-9 to TRBJ1-1; D unclear. CDR1 is SEHNR, CDR2 FQNEAQ, per germline (reference sequence). Trimming shortened V by 3 bases and J by 4 bases, and 12 bases separated the two germline ends. The CDR3 length is 14 residues.

In this sample, this clonotype turned up a few times. The rearrangement uses TRBV7-8 and TRBJ1-5, with D maybe TRBD1 (5 bases). V gave up 1 base and J gave up 5 bases, with 15 bases separating them. Per the germline V gene, CDR1 is SGHVS and CDR2 is FQNEAQ. The length of the CDR3 is 16 residues. Here the CDR3 DNA reads TGTGCCAGCAGCTTAGTGGTGGGACGATGGGATCAGCCCCAGCATTTT. It specifies CASSLVVGRWDQPQHF.

This clonotype was detected a few times. This chain links TRBV19 with TRBJ2-7, with TRBD2 as a possible D gene (5 bases). From germline, CDR1 is LNHDA and CDR2 SQIVND (reference sequence). V lost 5 bases to trimming and J lost 2 bases, with 10 bases between them. The CDR3 is 13 amino acids. CDR3 sequence (DNA): TGTGCCAGTAGTCAGCGGAGAGCCTACGAGCAGTACTTC. Residues: CASSQRRAYEQYF.